One sample yielded the 18 T cell receptor beta chains listed below, sequenced in a study of blood T cell repertoires in COVID-19. The data were produced by immunoSEQ multiplex PCR, yet TCRdb's version contains in-frame clones alone and is incomplete. The sample has just over 350,000 clones; roughly 87% are singletons. Sequenced: PBMCs or T cells enriched from blood (not recorded which). These receptors came from a woman between 25 and 40 years old who had recovered from COVID-19.

This clone was picked up a small number of times. The J gene is TRBJ1-5, the V gene TRBV4-1; TRBD1 agrees at 9 bases. Looked up from germline, CDR1 is MGHRA and CDR2 is YSYEKL. The CDR3 is 15 residues long. J gave up 7 bases and V 4 bases, and 8 bases lay outside the gene matches. For the CDR3, the DNA is TGCGCCAGCAGCCCGGGACAGGGAGGGATCCAGCCCCAGCATTTT. Translated: CASSPGQGGIQPQHF.

V usage is TRBV30 and J usage is TRBJ1-3; the D is unclear. The V end was cut by 4 bases, the J end by 0 bases, with 4 bases between. This CDR3 has 12 residues. The germline gives CDR1 GTSNPN, CDR2 SVGIG (reference sequence). CDR3 sequence (DNA): TGTGCCTGGACCGTCTCTGGAAACACCATATATTTT. Protein: CAWTVSGNTIYF.

This clone turned up a few times. This chain joins TRBV6-5 and TRBJ2-7, with D perhaps TRBD2 (5 bases). This CDR3 has 14 amino acids. Trimming pared 2 bases from V and 3 bases from J, leaving 11 bases between. The germline CDR1 and CDR2 sequences are MNHEY and SVGAGI. For the CDR3, the DNA is TGTGCCAGCAGTTACCGACTTGGGAGCTACGAGCAGTACTTC. Translated: CASSYRLGSYEQYF.

The CDR3 nucleotides read TGTGCCAGCAGCCAAGTGCCGGGACAGGGGGATCAGCCCCAGCATTTT. This encodes CASSQVPGQGDQPQHF. The V and J genes are TRBV4-2 and TRBJ1-5; 11 nucleotides agree with TRBD1. The V gene end was trimmed by 1 base and the J gene end by 5 bases; junction bases not matched to a gene: 4. The CDR3 is 16 residues long. Germline-derived CDR1 and CDR2 are LGHNA and YNFKEQ.

The rearrangement links TRBV7-9 to TRBJ1-4; D ambiguous. Trimming removed 1 base from V and 6 bases from J, with 12 bases in between. The CDR3 is 15 amino acids. Germline loops: CDR1 SEHNR, CDR2 FQNEAQ (reference sequence). The CDR3 reads CASSLDRTAYEKLFF. CDR3 nucleotide sequence: TGTGCCAGCAGCTTAGATCGTACAGCCTATGAAAAACTGTTTTTT.

The chain carries TRBV5-5 and TRBJ2-1; TRBD2 matches 8 bases. Germline trimming cut 5 bases from V and 3 bases from J; bases unmatched to any gene: 7. CDR1 and CDR2 (germline): SGHKS, YYEKEE (reference sequence). The CDR3 has 15 amino acids. CDR3 nucleotides: TGTGCCAGCAGGGTTGGACTAGCAGTCTACAATGAGCAGTTCTTC. Protein: CASRVGLAVYNEQFF.

The DNA of the CDR3 is TGTGCCAGCAGCCAAGATGTCGGACTAGCGGATTCCTACGAGCAGTACTTC. Encoded protein: CASSQDVGLADSYEQYF. The chain recombines TRBV3-1 (or the pseudogene TRBV3-2) with TRBJ2-7; 10 bases fit TRBD2. The germline V gene has CDR1 LGHDT and CDR2 YNNKEL (reference sequence). Trimming removed 0 bases from V and 1 base from J; junction bases left unmatched: 6. The CDR3 totals 17 residues.

The V and J genes are TRBV5-1 and TRBJ2-3; D may be TRBD2 (6 bases). The germline V and J ends were trimmed by 6 bases and 1 base, with 12 bases remaining between them. The CDR3 runs to 14 residues. Germline loops: CDR1 SGHRS, CDR2 YFSETQ. The CDR3 loop is CASTGSSGTDTQYF. CDR3 nucleotide sequence: TGCGCCAGCACGGGGTCTAGCGGCACAGATACGCAGTATTTT.

The gene calls are TRBV5-4 and TRBJ2-1; 11 bases line up with TRBD2. This CDR3 region has 15 residues. Looked up from germline, CDR1 is SGHNT and CDR2 is YYREEE (reference sequence). V shed 3 bases and J 9 bases; nucleotides not matched to a gene: 8. CDR3 in amino acids: CASSWDSGGASEQFF. In DNA, the CDR3 is TGTGCCAGCAGCTGGGATAGCGGGGGGGCATCTGAGCAGTTCTTC.

This chain links TRBV12-3 or TRBV12-4 with TRBJ1-2; 7 positions agree with TRBD1. The CDR3 has 12 residues. J was trimmed by 3 bases and V by 6 bases; bases with no gene match: 1. CDR3 sequence reads: CASRTGYYGYTF. The CDR3 nucleotides are TGTGCCAGCAGGACAGGGTACTATGGCTACACCTTC.

V is TRBV5-6 and J is TRBJ2-3; 10 bases are a match to TRBD2. V lost 4 bases and J lost 4; bases outside the gene matches: 9. Germline CDR1 reads SGHDT; CDR2 reads YYEEEE. The CDR3 covers 16 residues. The CDR3 DNA follows: TGTGCCAGCAGCCCAACTACTAGCGGGGATCCAGATACGCAGTATTTT. It is translated as CASSPTTSGDPDTQYF.

The chain carries TRBV7-9 and TRBJ2-5, with 8 bases fitting TRBD2. V shed 5 bases, J shed 4 bases, and the junction held 18 bases outside the gene matches. The CDR3 is 18 residues long. Germline V gene sequence: CDR1 SEHNR, CDR2 FQNEAQ (reference sequence). The CDR3 here is CASSPRDTSGGPLETQYF. The CDR3 region has the DNA TGTGCCAGCAGCCCACGGGACACATCGGGAGGGCCGCTAGAGACCCAGTACTTC. The full variable domain, rest sourced from reference TRBV7-9 and TRBJ2-5, is DTGVSQNPRHKITKRGQNVTFRCDPISEHNRLYWYRQTLGQGPEFLTYFQNEAQLEKSRLLSDRFSAERPKGSFSTLEIQRTEQGDSAMYLCASSPRDTSGGPLETQYFGPGTRLLVL.

The chain has TRBV5-4 and TRBJ1-2, with D hard to call. Germline CDR1 and CDR2: SGHNT and YYREEE (reference sequence). This CDR3 is 13 amino acids long. V dropped 0 bases and J dropped 1 base, with 4 bases sitting between them. The CDR3, as DNA: TGTGCCAGCAGCTTGGACAGTAACTATGGCTACACCTTC. Protein sequence: CASSLDSNYGYTF.

CDR3 protein: CASSYSLAGISYEQYF. In DNA form, the CDR3 reads TGTGCCAGCAGTTACTCGTTGGCAGGGATTTCCTACGAGCAGTACTTC. The chain links TRBV6-6 to TRBJ2-7; tentatively, D is TRBD1 (5 bases). The V end lost 0 bases, the J end lost 1 base, and 13 bases lay between the germline ends. Germline CDR1 and CDR2: MNHNY and SVGAGI (reference sequence). The CDR3 loop spans 16 amino acids.

The chain uses TRBV5-1 and TRBJ2-1; perhaps TRBD2 as D (6 bases). V gave up 3 bases and J gave up 1 base, with 14 bases separating them. CDR3 length: 16 amino acids. The germline gives CDR1 SGHRS, CDR2 YFSETQ. CDR3 nucleotide sequence: TGCGCCAGCAGCTGGCGGGTCCGGGGGTCCTACAATGAGCAGTTCTTC. This gives the protein CASSWRVRGSYNEQFF.

V gene TRBV18 combines with J gene TRBJ1-5; D may be TRBD1 (5 bases). Trimming pared 4 bases from V and 3 bases from J, leaving 7 bases between. This CDR3 has 13 residues. Looked up from germline, CDR1 is KGHSH and CDR2 is LQKENI. CDR3 DNA: TGTGCCAGCTCACGGGGCTCCAATCAGCCCCAGCATTTT. It codes for CASSRGSNQPQHF.

The genes are TRBV10-1 and TRBJ1-1; possibly TRBD1 for D (5 bases). V shed 3 bases and J shed 2 bases, with 7 bases lying between them. This CDR3 comprises 13 residues. Germline CDR1 WNHNN, CDR2 SYGVQD (reference sequence). The DNA of the CDR3 is TGCGCCAGCAGTGATAGGGGTAACACTGAAGCTTTCTTT. Protein: CASSDRGNTEAFF.

CDR3 amino acids: CASSLLAEANNEQFF. The DNA for the CDR3 is TGTGCCAGCAGCTTGTTAGCGGAAGCGAACAATGAGCAGTTCTTC. J is TRBJ2-1 and V is TRBV28; possible D gene TRBD2, 6 bases. Germline V gene sequence: CDR1 MDHEN, CDR2 SYDVKM. The V gene lost 6 bases and the J gene lost 5 bases, with 17 bases spanning the gap. The CDR3 totals 15 residues.